This passage covers 30 T cell receptor beta chains from one sample sequenced in a study of neurological immune-mediated disorders. TCRdb passed the 5' RACE reads through MiXCR, listing each CDR3 protein once. The sample includes about 89,000 distinct CDR3 sequences, 2.5% to 3% of them seen just once. The sequenced sample was PBMCs. These receptors were taken from a woman under 40 with multiple sclerosis.

Comments on this clonotype: It may be a read error: a sequence one base away is much more abundant. The chain couples TRBV28 to TRBJ1-2; 7 bases align to TRBD1. J gave up 9 bases and V 5 bases, and 9 bases lay outside the gene matches. The CDR3 consists of 13 residues. CDR1 and CDR2 (germline): MDHEN, SYDVKM. The CDR3 reads CASSVQGSGCYTF. The CDR3 DNA reads TGTGCCAGCAGTGTACAGGGGAGCGGTTGCTACACCTTC.

This clonotype was counted at least ten times. This CDR3 is CSATDRVNTEAFF. In DNA form, the CDR3 reads TGCAGTGCAACGGACAGAGTGAACACTGAAGCTTTCTTT. The V gene is TRBV20-1, the J gene TRBJ1-1, with D tentatively TRBD1 (6 bases). This CDR3 region has 13 residues. Germline CDR1 DFQATT, CDR2 SNEGSKA (reference sequence). Trimming removed 6 bases at V and 0 bases at J, with 11 bases between.

There are many counts of this clonotype. V usage is TRBV7-2 and J usage is TRBJ2-7, with 10 bases identical to TRBD2. The junction had 7 bases not matched to a gene; V was cut back by 1 base and J by 4 bases. This CDR3 is 16 amino acids long. Germline V gene lookup returns CDR1 SGHTA and CDR2 FQGNSA. Written as DNA, the CDR3 is TGTGCCAGCAGCTTAGATGCTAGCGGGAGCTTATACGAGCAGTACTTC. It yields the protein CASSLDASGSLYEQYF.

This clonotype appeared many times. This rearrangement joins TRBV7-9 to TRBJ1-1; possibly TRBD1 for D (5 bases). CDR3 size: 13 residues. CDR1 is SEHNR, CDR2 FQNEAQ, per germline (reference sequence). With 6 bases removed from V and 3 bases from J, the gap between germline ends came to 11 bases. CDR3 loop: CASSELGDTEAFF. The CDR3 coding sequence is TGTGCCAGCAGTGAATTAGGGGACACTGAAGCTTTCTTT.

The table lists this clonotype with many counts. The chain uses TRBV3-1 and TRBJ1-1, with unresolved D. CDR3 size: 13 residues. Germline V gene sequence: CDR1 LGHDT, CDR2 YNNKEL (reference sequence). Between the trimmed V and J ends, which lost 8 bases and 0 bases, there was a span of 10 bases. Here the CDR3 DNA reads TGTGCCAGCGGCCCCTTGGTGAACACTGAAGCTTTCTTT. Translated: CASGPLVNTEAFF.

At least ten counts were recorded for this clonotype. The V and J genes are TRBV5-6 and TRBJ1-1; 7 bases are a match to TRBD1. Germline V CDR1 and CDR2: SGHDT, YYEEEE. The length of the CDR3 is 18 residues. The V segment lost 1 base and the J segment 0 bases; nucleotides outside the gene matches: 12. For the CDR3, the DNA is TGTGCCAGCAGCTTGCTTACAGGGGTCAGCAACATGAACACTGAAGCTTTCTTT. It is translated as CASSLLTGVSNMNTEAFF.

This clonotype was seen ten or more times. V is TRBV6-2 or TRBV6-3 and J is TRBJ2-1, with D hard to call. Trimming removed 0 bases from V and 9 bases from J, with 9 bases in between. Germline V gene sequence: CDR1 MNHEY, CDR2 SVGEGT. The CDR3 is made up of 13 amino acids. The CDR3 bases are TGTGCCAGCAGTTACTCGTTCCTGGGTGAGCAGTTCTTC. The encoded protein is CASSYSFLGEQFF.

Many counts were recorded for this clonotype. The chain links TRBV6-5 to TRBJ2-7; no reliable D call. This CDR3 contains 16 residues. Trimming removed 2 bases from V and 3 bases from J, with 17 bases in between. Germline V lookup: CDR1 MNHEY, CDR2 SVGAGI. Written as DNA, the CDR3 is TGTGCCAGCAGTTACGGGCAGACACCTACCCACTACGAGCAGTACTTC. It translates to CASSYGQTPTHYEQYF.

This clonotype has a count of ten or more. This chain joins TRBV28 and TRBJ2-5; 8 nucleotides match TRBD1. V lost 4 bases, J lost 5 bases, and 9 bases stayed unmatched. CDR3 length: 15 residues. Germline CDR1 is MDHEN and CDR2 is SYDVKM. CDR3 amino acids: CASSSRDRRVETQYF. For the CDR3, the DNA is TGTGCCAGCAGTTCCCGGGACAGGCGAGTCGAGACCCAGTACTTC.

This clonotype was seen repeatedly, ten times or more. The chain carries TRBV5-1 and TRBJ1-1, with TRBD1 matching over 8 bases. Unmatched junction bases numbered 9, after V lost 1 base and J lost 4 bases. This CDR3 is built from 16 residues. In germline, CDR1 is SGHRS, CDR2 YFSETQ. CDR3 residues: CASSLSSQTGATEAFF. For the CDR3, the DNA is TGCGCCAGCAGCTTGTCATCCCAGACAGGGGCCACTGAAGCTTTCTTT.

In this sample, this clonotype turned up many times. This chain connects TRBV10-3 to TRBJ1-4; D may be TRBD1 (6 bases). The CDR3 length is 15 residues. From germline, CDR1 is ENHRY and CDR2 SYGVKD. The V gene lost 0 bases and the J gene lost 5 bases, with 10 bases spanning the gap. CDR3 in DNA: TGTGCCATCAGTGAGTCCGGGGGCCCGAATGAAAAACTGTTTTTT. Translating it yields CAISESGGPNEKLFF.

This clonotype was observed at least ten times. The chain employs TRBV6-5 and TRBJ2-1, with 10 bases lining up with TRBD2. V was clipped by 2 bases and J by 3 bases; unmatched bases: 1. Germline values: CDR1 MNHEY, CDR2 SVGAGI. This CDR3 region has 15 residues. CDR3 sequence (DNA): TGTGCCAGCAGTTACACTAGCGGGATCTACAATGAGCAGTTCTTC. Its protein is CASSYTSGIYNEQFF.

There are many counts of this clonotype. V is TRBV5-1 and J is TRBJ2-5; 10 nucleotides agree with TRBD2. With V trimmed by 4 bases and J by 7 bases, 4 bases remained unmatched. There are 13 residues in the CDR3. Germline loops: CDR1 SGHRS, CDR2 YFSETQ. CDR3 residues: CASSPRTSGTQYF. CDR3 nucleotide sequence: TGCGCCAGCAGCCCCCGGACTAGCGGGACCCAGTACTTC.

This clonotype has a count of ten or more. This chain uses TRBV27 with TRBJ2-5; D call uncertain. V lost 4 bases and J lost 5, with 14 bases in between. The CDR3 length is 14 residues. Germline V CDR1 and CDR2: MNHEY, SMNVEV (reference sequence). The chain's CDR3 is CASSSVRFGETQYF. CDR3 bases: TGTGCCAGCAGTTCCGTAAGATTCGGGGAGACCCAGTACTTC.

This clonotype appeared many times. This rearrangement joins TRBV7-9 to TRBJ1-1; no firm D call. V was shortened by 5 bases and J by 1 base, with 14 bases between the two germline ends. Germline CDR1 SEHNR, CDR2 FQNEAQ (reference sequence). This CDR3 has 15 amino acids. This CDR3 is CASSLKQTENTEAFF. The CDR3 DNA sequence: TGTGCCAGCAGCCTGAAGCAGACGGAGAACACTGAAGCTTTCTTT. Combining the CDR3 with reference TRBV7-9 and TRBJ1-1 gives the whole variable domain DTGVSQNPRHKITKRGQNVTFRCDPISEHNRLYWYRQTLGQGPEFLTYFQNEAQLEKSRLLSDRFSAERPKGSFSTLEIQRTEQGDSAMYLCASSLKQTENTEAFFGQGTRLTVV.

This clonotype was counted at least ten times. The chain employs TRBV12-3 or TRBV12-4 and TRBJ2-2, with D unclear. The CDR3 contains 13 residues. V lost 3 bases and J 5 bases, leaving 7 bases between the germline ends. The CDR3 loop reads CASSFGWTGELFF. In DNA form, the CDR3 reads TGTGCCAGCAGTTTTGGGTGGACCGGGGAGCTGTTTTTT.

This clonotype showed up many times. The J gene is TRBJ1-4, the V gene TRBV7-9; 8 positions agree with TRBD1. The CDR3 has 16 amino acids. The V gene's germline CDR1 is SEHNR and CDR2 FQNEAQ (reference sequence). V dropped 1 base and J dropped 8; count of bases not matched to a gene: 9. CDR3 sequence (DNA): TGTGCCAGCAGCTTAGTTTTCGGACAGGGCCGGGAAAAACTGTTTTTT. It translates to CASSLVFGQGREKLFF.

At least ten counts were recorded for this clonotype. The V gene is TRBV27, the J gene TRBJ2-1, with 10 bases that match TRBD1. The CDR3 spans 15 residues. V dropped 4 bases and J dropped 5; count of bases not matched to a gene: 5. The V gene's germline CDR1 is MNHEY and CDR2 SMNVEV (reference sequence). The CDR3 is CASSYRTGGNNEQFF. CDR3 DNA sequence: TGTGCCAGCAGTTACCGGACAGGGGGGAACAATGAGCAGTTCTTC.

The sample holds many counts of this clonotype. J is TRBJ1-3 and V is TRBV20-1; unclear D gene. CDR3 length: 15 amino acids. Trimming removed 3 bases at V and 2 bases at J, with 14 bases between. Looked up from germline, CDR1 is DFQATT and CDR2 is SNEGSKA (reference sequence). The CDR3 is CSARTPTDTGNTIYF. CDR3 DNA sequence: TGCAGTGCTAGGACCCCGACCGACACTGGAAACACCATATATTTT.

This clonotype has ten or more counts. The chain links TRBV28 to TRBJ2-5; the D gene is possibly TRBD1 (6 bases). From germline, CDR1 is MDHEN and CDR2 SYDVKM. This CDR3 contains 14 residues. Trimming left V 2 bases short and J 3 bases short, with 10 bases between. The CDR3, as DNA: TGTGCCAGCAGTTTAAGATGGACAGAAGAGACCCAGTACTTC. Amino acids: CASSLRWTEETQYF.

This clonotype appeared many times. This chain links TRBV6-6 with TRBJ1-6; D remains ambiguous. The CDR3 spans 14 residues. The germline gives CDR1 MNHNY, CDR2 SVGAGI (reference sequence). V lost 6 bases and J 10 bases, leaving 16 bases between the germline ends. DNA for the CDR3: TGTGCCAGCAGCGAATTGGTGTCGGGATCACCCCTCCACTTT. It translates to CASSELVSGSPLHF.

This clonotype has at least ten counts. The chain carries TRBV3-1 and TRBJ1-2; D possibly corresponds to TRBD1 (6 bases). The CDR3 has 13 amino acids. CDR1 and CDR2 from the germline V gene are LGHDT and YNNKEL (reference sequence). V was clipped by 4 bases and J by 4 bases, with 10 bases between them. CDR3 region: CASSRLDSYGYTF. The CDR3 nucleotides read TGTGCCAGCAGCCGACTGGACAGCTATGGCTACACCTTC.

This clonotype came up many times. CDR3 in amino acids: CATNGQGATGELFF. DNA for the CDR3: TGTGCCACCAACGGACAGGGGGCTACCGGGGAGCTGTTTTTT. This chain links TRBV6-5 with TRBJ2-2; 11 nucleotides agree with TRBD1. J was trimmed by 5 bases and V by 10 bases; bases with no gene match: 6. The CDR3 is 14 residues long. CDR1 is MNHEY and CDR2 is SVGAGI in the germline V gene.

This clonotype showed up many times. The V gene is TRBV12-3 or TRBV12-4, the J gene TRBJ2-7, with D perhaps matching TRBD2 (5 bases). CDR3 length: 14 amino acids. The V and J ends lost 5 bases and 3 bases respectively, with 14 bases between them. The CDR3 DNA sequence: TGTGCCAGCAGTGTAATGGTAACTAGCTACGAGCAGTACTTC. Its protein is CASSVMVTSYEQYF.

This clonotype occurred many times. J is TRBJ2-2 and V is TRBV6-2 or TRBV6-3; maybe TRBD1 (5 bases). CDR3 size: 11 residues. Germline assignment: CDR1 MNHEY and CDR2 SVGEGT. V lost 9 bases and J 12 bases, leaving 14 bases between the germline ends. This CDR3 reads CASTQTAQLFF. CDR3 DNA: TGTGCCAGTACCCAGACAGCTCAGCTGTTTTTT.

This clonotype occurred many times. This sequence joins TRBV7-2 and TRBJ2-5, with 11 positions matching TRBD2. Germline CDR1 is SGHTA and CDR2 is FQGNSA. Unmatched junction bases numbered 4, after V lost 2 bases and J lost 2 bases. There are 16 residues in the CDR3. The CDR3: CASSLLAGGWQETQYF. The CDR3 DNA reads TGTGCCAGCAGCTTACTAGCGGGAGGTTGGCAAGAGACCCAGTACTTC.

This clonotype was seen repeatedly, ten times or more. The chain is built from TRBV6-5 and TRBJ2-2; 7 nucleotides line up with TRBD1. Trimming took 6 bases from V and 3 from J; bases not matched to a gene: 7. The length of the CDR3 is 15 residues. Germline CDR1 and CDR2: MNHEY and SVGAGI. The CDR3 reads CASSKDRDYTGELFF. The CDR3 DNA follows: TGTGCCAGCAGCAAAGACAGGGATTACACCGGGGAGCTGTTTTTT.

This clonotype showed up many times. The chain uses TRBV29-1 and TRBJ2-7; 8 nucleotides line up with TRBD1. Germline-derived CDR1 and CDR2 are SQVTM and ANQGSEA. J was trimmed by 5 bases and V by 4 bases; bases with no gene match: 1. This CDR3 comprises 11 residues. The CDR3 nucleotides are TGCAGCGTTGGACAGGGGCACGAGCAGTACTTC. It is translated as CSVGQGHEQYF.

At least ten counts were recorded for this clonotype. The rearrangement joins TRBV7-2 to TRBJ2-2, with TRBD1 matching 7 bases. CDR3 length: 15 amino acids. The V gene's germline CDR1 is SGHTA and CDR2 FQGNSA. J gave up 4 bases and V 6 bases, and 8 bases lay outside the gene matches. The CDR3 loop is CASSFRQGSTGELFF. The DNA of the CDR3 is TGTGCCAGCAGTTTTCGACAGGGTAGCACCGGGGAGCTGTTTTTT.

This clonotype was picked up many times. The chain combines TRBV5-1 with TRBJ1-2, with a weak D call TRBD1 (5 bases). This CDR3 comprises 15 residues. The V end was cut by 0 bases, the J end by 8 bases, with 17 bases between. Looked up from germline, CDR1 is SGHRS and CDR2 is YFSETQ. The CDR3 DNA reads as TGCGCCAGCAGCTTGGATGTGACAGACGTCTGGGGCTACACCTTC. Translating gives CASSLDVTDVWGYTF.